This T cell receptor beta chain is from a study of beta chain features in type 1 diabetes. Whole-study findings and limits: Shortening that was moderate but significant affected the TCRB CDR3s of Type 1 diabetes patients in all four CD4+ subsets.

The whole isolated RNA underwent reverse transcription, so sequencing captured expressed TCRB transcripts. Assay used: immunoSEQ multiplex PCR; TCRdb lists only in-frame clones, some missing. This sample yields roughly 610,000 clones, of which about 16% are seen a single time; more than 0.08% belongs to the top ten. To note about this clone: Antigen specificity is unknown. Within the sample, other DNA sequences also encode this same CDR3.

Trimming left V 1 base short and J 2 bases short, with 6 bases between. This CDR3 spans 13 amino acids. Germline CDR1 is SGHTA and CDR2 is FQGNSA. This TCR derives from a young man in good health. Sequenced sample: naive CD4+ T cells from blood. J is TRBJ2-7 and V is TRBV7-2, with D uncertain. Written as DNA, the CDR3 is TGTGCCAGCAGCTTAGGCAGGACCTACGAGCAGTACTTC. Its protein product is CASSLGRTYEQYF.